This is a list of T cell receptor beta chains from one sample in a study of cytotoxic CD8 clonotypes in ibrutinib-treated CLL. Some clones are missing from TCRdb's copy, which holds only in-frame ones; the method was immunoSEQ multiplex PCR. In the table there are about 130,000 clones, around three quarters of which are singletons. This material consisted of PBMCs, taken after 12 months of ibrutinib treatment. The receptors here all came from a human donor with chronic lymphocytic leukemia. CDR3s include the opening cysteine and the closing phenylalanine or tryptophan. The D gene is left open where the match is weak. Clone size is shown for a subset of rows, as once, few, many or a class of expanded clone.

V gene: TRBV6-5
D gene: TRBD1
CDR3 length: 14
clone size: few
J gene: TRBJ2-7
CDR3 DNA: TGTGCCAGCAGTTATTCGGGACAGGGTTACGAGCAGTACTTC
CDR3 protein: CASSYSGQGYEQYF

V gene: TRBV6-1
D gene: .
CDR3 length: 13
clone size: .
J gene: TRBJ2-2
CDR3 DNA: TGTGCCAGCAGTGGGAGAAACACCGGGGAGCTGTTTTTT
CDR3 protein: CASSGRNTGELFF

V gene: TRBV7-9
D gene: .
CDR3 length: 16
clone size: few
J gene: TRBJ2-2
CDR3 DNA: TGTGCCAGCAGATCCGGCCAGCGGGTGAACACCGGGGAGCTGTTTTTT
CDR3 protein: CASRSGQRVNTGELFF

V gene: TRBV30
D gene: .
CDR3 length: 15
clone size: .
J gene: TRBJ1-5
CDR3 DNA: TGTGCCTGGAATGGAGGGGACTATAGCAATCAGCCCCAGCATTTT
CDR3 protein: CAWNGGDYSNQPQHF

V gene: TRBV5-4
D gene: .
CDR3 length: 14
clone size: .
J gene: TRBJ2-6
CDR3 DNA: TGTGCCAGCAGCCTACTATCTGGGGCCAACGTCCTGACTTTC
CDR3 protein: CASSLLSGANVLTF

V gene: TRBV21-1
D gene: .
CDR3 length: 17
clone size: .
J gene: TRBJ2-5
CDR3 DNA: TGTGCCAGCGAACAAGGTTGGGACAGGGGGATCCGGGAGACCCAGTACTTC
CDR3 protein: CASEQGWDRGIRETQYF

V gene: TRBV7-9
D gene: .
CDR3 length: 13
clone size: few
J gene: TRBJ2-1
CDR3 DNA: TGTGCCAGCATTCTCTCTTTGGGACATGAGCAGTTCTTC
CDR3 protein: CASILSLGHEQFF

V gene: TRBV29-1
D gene: TRBD2
CDR3 length: 18
clone size: .
J gene: TRBJ2-1
CDR3 DNA: TGCAGCGTTGAAAGGACTAGCGGGGTTTTCAGCTCCTACAATGAGCAGTTCTTC
CDR3 protein: CSVERTSGVFSSYNEQFF

V gene: TRBV9
D gene: .
CDR3 length: 16
clone size: .
J gene: TRBJ1-2
CDR3 DNA: TGTGCCAGCAGCGCAGGTGGGGCCGGACAATACTATGGCTACACCTTC
CDR3 protein: CASSAGGAGQYYGYTF

V gene: TRBV7-3
D gene: .
CDR3 length: 14
clone size: .
J gene: TRBJ2-4
CDR3 DNA: TGTGCCAGCAGCCTCGGAGGGCCATTAAACATTCAGTACTTC
CDR3 protein: CASSLGGPLNIQYF

V gene: TRBV15
D gene: TRBD1
CDR3 length: 15
clone size: .
J gene: TRBJ2-7
CDR3 DNA: TGTGCCACCAGCGGTCGACAGGGGGCTTTGTACGAGCAGTACTTC
CDR3 protein: CATSGRQGALYEQYF

V gene: TRBV12-1
D gene: .
CDR3 length: 13
clone size: .
J gene: TRBJ1-4
CDR3 DNA: TGTGCCAGCAGCGCCCGAGTGGGTGAAAAACTGTTTTTT
CDR3 protein: CASSARVGEKLFF

V gene: TRBV7-6
D gene: .
CDR3 length: 18
clone size: .
J gene: TRBJ2-6
CDR3 DNA: TGTGCCAGCAGCTTAGGTCCTTCCTGGCCGCCTGGGGCCAACGTCCTGACTTTC
CDR3 protein: CASSLGPSWPPGANVLTF

V gene: TRBV15
D gene: TRBD2
CDR3 length: 17
clone size: .
J gene: TRBJ2-7
CDR3 DNA: TGTGCCACCAGCAGAGATAGAACTAGCGGGAGGGTGTACGAGCAGTACTTC
CDR3 protein: CATSRDRTSGRVYEQYF

V gene: TRBV28
D gene: TRBD2
CDR3 length: 23
clone size: .
J gene: TRBJ2-1
CDR3 DNA: TGTGCCAGCAGCCTAAACCCGGGACTAGCGGGAGAAACAGGCAAGTGGTCGCACAATGAGCAGTTCTTC
CDR3 protein: CASSLNPGLAGETGKWSHNEQFF

V gene: TRBV18
D gene: .
CDR3 length: 14
clone size: .
J gene: TRBJ1-1
CDR3 DNA: TGTGCCAGCTCACCAATGCCGTCGGACAGTGAAGCTTTCTTT
CDR3 protein: CASSPMPSDSEAFF

V gene: TRBV5-4
D gene: .
CDR3 length: 13
clone size: .
J gene: TRBJ2-1
CDR3 DNA: TGTGCCAGCAGCTTGGTAGGTAGCAATGAGCAGTTCTTC
CDR3 protein: CASSLVGSNEQFF

V gene: TRBV5-1
D gene: TRBD1
CDR3 length: 13
clone size: .
J gene: TRBJ2-7
CDR3 DNA: TGCGCCAGCAGCTTCAGGACAGGCGACGAGCAGTACTTC
CDR3 protein: CASSFRTGDEQYF